Presented here are 32 T cell receptor beta chains from one specimen sequenced in a study of T-cell reconstitution after alpha-beta-depleted transplantation in children. TCRbeta library preparation incorporated unique molecular identifiers. TCRdb processed the PCR reads anew with MiXCR; each CDR3 protein has one entry. The table records about 980,000 distinct CDR3 sequences, about 30% of them present only once. The sequences come from PBMCs, mostly from graft donor cells, collected 360 days after TCRalphabeta/CD19-depleted stem cell transplant. These receptors originate from a boy in the first two years of life who had a stem cell transplant for SCID, so the T cells may come from the graft donor.

This clonotype was detected only a few times. J is TRBJ2-1 and V is TRBV2; D could derive from TRBD1 or TRBD2 (7 bases each). Germline CDR1 SNHLY, CDR2 FYNNEI. The CDR3 extends over 15 amino acids. V gave up 8 bases and J gave up 1 base, with 15 bases separating them. The CDR3 region has the DNA TGTGCCAGCGACCCTCAGGGGGGGTCCTACAATGAGCAGTTCTTC. Protein sequence: CASDPQGGSYNEQFF. Combining the CDR3 with reference TRBV2 and TRBJ2-1 gives the whole variable domain EPEVTQTPSHQVTQMGQEVILRCVPISNHLYFYWYRQILGQKVEFLVSFYNNEISEKSEIFDDQFSVERPDGSNFTLKIRSTKLEDSAMYFCASDPQGGSYNEQFFGPGTRLTVL.

This clonotype was counted between two and nine times. The V and J genes are TRBV25-1 and TRBJ2-1, with D possibly TRBD2 on 6 matching bases. V was pared by 2 bases and J by 3 bases, with 14 bases between. CDR1 is MGHDK, CDR2 SYGVNS, per germline. The CDR3 is 16 amino acids. CDR3 in DNA: TGTGCCAGCAGTGAAATGGAGCGGGTGCACTACAATGAGCAGTTCTTC. Protein: CASSEMERVHYNEQFF.

The chain combines TRBV12-3 or TRBV12-4 with TRBJ2-2; 11 nucleotides agree with TRBD1. The CDR3 is made up of 18 amino acids. V lost 7 bases to trimming and J lost 2 bases; unmatched junction nucleotides: 12. CDR3 in DNA: TGTGCCAGCACCCCACTACGGACAGGGGGCTTAAACACCGGGGAGCTGTTTTTT. Translating it yields CASTPLRTGGLNTGELFF.

The rearrangement links TRBV4-3 to TRBJ2-1; D is unclear. The germline V and J ends were trimmed by 4 bases and 0 bases, with 16 bases remaining between them. This CDR3 has 17 residues. The germline V gene encodes CDR1 LGHNA and CDR2 YSLEER. The CDR3 spells CASSRDPPPSSYNEQFF. The CDR3, as DNA: TGCGCCAGCAGCCGAGATCCCCCCCCAAGCTCCTACAATGAGCAGTTCTTC.

Only a few counts were recorded for this clonotype. CDR3 bases: TGTGCCAGCAGTTACTCGTGGGGCCTTGCGAACACCGGGGAGCTGTTTTTT. This translates into CASSYSWGLANTGELFF. The rearrangement uses TRBV6-2 or TRBV6-3 and TRBJ2-2; a weak D match, TRBD1 (5 bases). V lost 0 bases, J lost 0 bases, and 11 bases lay in between. This CDR3 comprises 17 residues. Germline assignment: CDR1 MNHEY and CDR2 SVGEGT.

V usage is TRBV7-7 and J usage is TRBJ2-5; 10 bases agree with TRBD2. J lost 1 base, V lost 5 bases, and 7 bases had no gene match. Germline V gene sequence: CDR1 SSHAT, CDR2 FNYEAQ (reference sequence). This CDR3 is 16 amino acids long. CDR3 protein: CASSPTGLASQETQYF. CDR3 bases: TGTGCCAGCAGCCCCACGGGACTAGCGTCCCAAGAGACCCAGTACTTC.

This clonotype has only a few counts. The J gene is TRBJ1-1, the V gene TRBV10-3, with 7 bases matching TRBD1. The germline V gene encodes CDR1 ENHRY and CDR2 SYGVKD. The CDR3 runs 12 residues. The ends lost 10 bases at V and 3 bases at J; junction bases unmatched: 5. The CDR3 DNA follows: TGTGCCACATCCAGGGGGGACACTGAAGCTTTCTTT. This translates into CATSRGDTEAFF.

The chain has TRBV4-1 and TRBJ1-1; D might be TRBD1 (5 bases). Germline V gives CDR1 MGHRA, CDR2 YSYEKL. This CDR3 spans 15 amino acids. V shed 4 bases and J shed 1 base, with 13 bases lying between them. In DNA, the CDR3 is TGCGCCAGCAGCCGAGAAGGGGCTCCGAACACTGAAGCTTTCTTT. It encodes CASSREGAPNTEAFF.

The rearrangement uses TRBV5-6 and TRBJ2-1; 8 bases map to TRBD2. Germline V gene lookup returns CDR1 SGHDT and CDR2 YYEEEE. Trimming removed 3 bases from V and 5 bases from J; junction bases left unmatched: 10. The CDR3 consists of 16 residues. Here the CDR3 DNA reads TGTGCCAGCAGCTGGGGACTAGGCGGACCCAACAATGAGCAGTTCTTC. It is translated as CASSWGLGGPNNEQFF.

V and J are TRBV7-8 and TRBJ2-3, with unresolved D. Germline CDR1 SGHVS, CDR2 FQNEAQ. The CDR3 contains 16 residues. V gave up 3 bases and J gave up 5 bases, with 18 bases separating them. CDR3 bases: TGTGCCAGCAGCTTTCTGGAACGCCTTACCCGAGATACGCAGTATTTT. Its protein is CASSFLERLTRDTQYF.

The chain recombines TRBV5-1 with TRBJ2-2; possibly TRBD1 for D (5 bases). This CDR3 has 16 residues. Trimming took off 4 bases at V and 0 bases at J, with 13 bases between the two ends. Germline V gives CDR1 SGHRS, CDR2 YFSETQ. Here the CDR3 reads CASSPFAGTNTGELFF. Here the CDR3 DNA reads TGCGCCAGCAGCCCCTTTGCAGGGACGAACACCGGGGAGCTGTTTTTT.

This sequence joins TRBV5-1 and TRBJ2-7; the match to TRBD1 covers 10 bases. Germline V gives CDR1 SGHRS, CDR2 YFSETQ. With V trimmed by 4 bases and J by 0 bases, 4 bases remained unmatched. The CDR3 extends over 15 amino acids. CDR3 region: CASSPTGGNSYEQYF. The CDR3 DNA reads TGCGCCAGCAGCCCGACAGGGGGCAACTCCTACGAGCAGTACTTC.

This clonotype was seen more than once but under ten times. The genes are TRBV18 and TRBJ2-3; 8 nucleotides line up with TRBD1. This CDR3 contains 15 residues. V shed 6 bases, J shed 5 bases, and the junction held 10 bases outside the gene matches. Germline assignment: CDR1 KGHSH and CDR2 LQKENI. This CDR3 reads CASSKDRDLVDTQYF. The DNA for the CDR3 is TGTGCCAGCTCCAAGGACAGGGATCTCGTAGATACGCAGTATTTT. Drawing the rest from reference TRBV18 and TRBJ2-3, the complete variable domain is NAGVMQNPRHLVRRRGQEARLRCSPMKGHSHVYWYRQLPEEGLKFMVYLQKENIIDESGMPKERFSAEFPKEGPSILRIQQVVRGDSAAYFCASSKDRDLVDTQYFGPGTRLTVL.

The sample holds a few counts of this clonotype. V gene TRBV24-1 combines with J gene TRBJ2-1, with D possibly called TRBD1 or TRBD2 (7 bases each). The germline V and J ends were trimmed by 5 bases and 10 bases, with 11 bases remaining between them. This CDR3 region has 12 residues. Germline V gene lookup returns CDR1 KGHDR and CDR2 SFDVKD. CDR3 in DNA: TGTGCCACCAGTGGACAGGGAGGGGAGCAGTTCTTC. It codes for CATSGQGGEQFF.

This chain uses TRBV12-3 or TRBV12-4 with TRBJ2-5; unclear D gene. The CDR3 extends over 13 amino acids. V was shortened by 6 bases and J by 4 bases, with 12 bases between the two germline ends. The CDR3 loop is CASRVVYGETQYF. The CDR3 DNA reads TGTGCCAGCAGGGTCGTGTATGGAGAGACCCAGTACTTC.

The chain recombines TRBV11-2 with TRBJ2-1; 13 bases match TRBD2. V was clipped by 5 bases and J by 3 bases; unmatched bases: 10. Germline-derived CDR1 and CDR2 are SGHAT and FQNNGV. The CDR3 contains 18 residues. The CDR3 loop is CASSPGTSGALSYNEQFF. The CDR3 nucleotides are TGTGCCAGCAGCCCGGGGACTAGCGGGGCCCTTAGCTACAATGAGCAGTTCTTC.

This clonotype was observed a few times. The V call is TRBV5-5, the J call TRBJ1-1; TRBD1 is a possible D gene (5 bases). V dropped 4 bases and J dropped 0 bases, with 19 bases sitting between them. Germline V gives CDR1 SGHKS, CDR2 YYEKEE (reference sequence). The CDR3 length is 17 residues. In nucleotides, the CDR3 is TGTGCCAGCAGCCCAACTCGGACATCCCGTATGAACACTGAAGCTTTCTTT. Protein sequence: CASSPTRTSRMNTEAFF.

The V call is TRBV20-1, the J call TRBJ2-2, with 11 positions matching TRBD2. V was pared by 3 bases and J by 5 bases, with 8 bases of the junction left unmatched. Germline-derived CDR1 and CDR2 are DFQATT and SNEGSKA (reference sequence). The CDR3 is made up of 16 amino acids. This CDR3 reads CSASATSGGITGELFF. The DNA of the CDR3 is TGCAGTGCTAGCGCCACTAGCGGGGGTATTACCGGGGAGCTGTTTTTT.

This clonotype has at least ten counts. J is TRBJ2-3 and V is TRBV5-1; D gene uncertain. Trimming took off 3 bases at V and 0 bases at J, with 14 bases between the two ends. The CDR3 is made up of 16 amino acids. Germline V gives CDR1 SGHRS, CDR2 YFSETQ. The CDR3 sequence is CASSWPRRPSTDTQYF. The CDR3 coding sequence is TGCGCCAGCAGCTGGCCTAGGCGGCCCAGCACAGATACGCAGTATTTT.

This clonotype was seen a handful of times. This chain connects TRBV7-4 to TRBJ2-4; TRBD1 aligns across 7 bases. V trimming: 2 bases; J trimming: 3 bases; junction bases outside the gene matches: 10. Per germline, CDR1 SGHVT and CDR2 SQSDAQ. This CDR3 region has 17 residues. CDR3 in amino acids: CASSLQDRSKGKNIQYF. The DNA of the CDR3 is TGTGCCAGCAGCTTACAGGACAGGTCAAAGGGCAAAAACATTCAGTACTTC. Together with reference TRBV7-4 and TRBJ2-4, the CDR3 gives the full variable domain: GAGVSQSPRYKVAKRGRDVALRCDSISGHVTLYWYRQTLGQGSEVLTYSQSDAQRDKSGRPSGRFSAERPERSVSTLKIQRTEQGDSAVYLCASSLQDRSKGKNIQYFGAGTRLSVL.

The rearrangement joins TRBV6-1 to TRBJ2-2, with D maybe TRBD2 (6 bases). Germline CDR1 reads MNHNS; CDR2 reads SASEGT. V was cut by 4 bases and J by 1 base, with 13 bases left in between. The CDR3 is made up of 16 amino acids. In DNA, the CDR3 is TGTGCCAGCAGTGCCCTCGGGACTCTGAACACCGGGGAGCTGTTTTTT. Amino acids: CASSALGTLNTGELFF.

The chain carries TRBV7-3 and TRBJ2-3; D is uncertain. Between the trimmed V and J ends, which lost 0 bases and 4 bases, there was a span of 11 bases. The germline gives CDR1 SGHTA, CDR2 FQGTGA. The CDR3 has 15 residues. This CDR3 is CASSLTSSIADTQYF. CDR3 nucleotide sequence: TGTGCCAGCAGCTTAACTTCCTCGATTGCAGATACGCAGTATTTT. Based on the CDR3 plus reference TRBV7-3 and TRBJ2-3, the full variable domain is GAGVSQTPSNKVTEKGKYVELRCDPISGHTALYWYRQSLGQGPEFLIYFQGTGAADDSGLPNDRFFAVRPEGSVSTLKIQRTERGDSAVYLCASSLTSSIADTQYFGPGTRLTVL.

In this sample, this clonotype turned up a few times. This chain links TRBV12-3 or TRBV12-4 with TRBJ2-1, with a weak D call TRBD1 (7 bases). This CDR3 comprises 15 residues. With 1 base removed from V and 8 bases from J, the gap between germline ends came to 15 bases. The CDR3 DNA reads as TGTGCCAGCAGTTTAGGCGCCAGGGGGGCCGATGAGCAGTTCTTC. Translation: CASSLGARGADEQFF.

The chain has TRBV7-9 and TRBJ2-7, with D unresolved. Germline CDR1 and CDR2: SEHNR and FQNEAQ (reference sequence). Trimming left V 5 bases short and J 10 bases short, with 18 bases between. The CDR3 consists of 13 residues. The chain's CDR3 is CASSQSKPGRQYF. In DNA, the CDR3 is TGTGCCAGCAGCCAATCAAAGCCCGGCCGCCAGTACTTC.

The chain links TRBV7-3 to TRBJ1-5; TRBD1 agrees at 8 bases. After removal of 1 base from V and 6 bases from J, the junction contained 14 bases not matched to a gene. This CDR3 contains 18 residues. The germline V gene has CDR1 SGHTA and CDR2 FQGTGA. CDR3 in DNA: TGTGCCAGCAGCTTAAGGAGAGAAGGGACAGGCGCAACTCAGCCCCAGCATTTT. This translates into CASSLRREGTGATQPQHF.

V and J are TRBV24-1 and TRBJ2-3; no clear D. Trimming left V 4 bases short and J 2 bases short, with 18 bases between. There are 17 residues in the CDR3. Germline CDR1 and CDR2: KGHDR and SFDVKD. As DNA, the CDR3 is TGTGCCACCAGTGAATCCTTTTCCCAGCCACCCACAGATACGCAGTATTTT. This sequence encodes CATSESFSQPPTDTQYF.

The J gene is TRBJ1-5, the V gene TRBV12-3 or TRBV12-4, with D perhaps matching TRBD1 (5 bases). Trimming took off 6 bases at V and 6 bases at J, with 18 bases between the two ends. CDR3 length: 15 amino acids. The CDR3 bases are TGTGCCAGCAGCCTAGCGGTGGGGGGAGGTCAGCCCCAGCATTTT. Residues: CASSLAVGGGQPQHF.

The chain employs TRBV5-1 and TRBJ1-1; D unclear. CDR1 and CDR2 from the germline V gene are SGHRS and YFSETQ. The germline V and J ends were trimmed by 4 bases and 1 base, with 17 bases remaining between them. This CDR3 has 16 residues. CDR3 sequence reads: CASSGRLGERNTEAFF. The CDR3 region has the DNA TGCGCCAGCAGCGGACGGTTGGGCGAGAGGAACACTGAAGCTTTCTTT. Variable domain in full (rest from reference TRBV5-1 and TRBJ1-1): KAGVTQTPRYLIKTRGQQVTLSCSPISGHRSVSWYQQTPGQGLQFLFEYFSETQRNKGNFPGRFSGRQFSNSRSEMNVSTLELGDSALYLCASSGRLGERNTEAFFGQGTRLTVV.

The chain uses TRBV7-3 and TRBJ2-3; 10 bases map to TRBD2. There are 19 residues in the CDR3. After removal of 2 bases from V and 0 bases from J, the junction contained 11 bases not matched to a gene. Germline V gene sequence: CDR1 SGHTA, CDR2 FQGTGA. CDR3 DNA sequence: TGTGCCAGCAGCTTAGCCCTTCCGAGCGGGGGGGGAAGCACAGATACGCAGTATTTT. Encoded protein: CASSLALPSGGGSTDTQYF.

CDR3 DNA: TGCAGTGCTAAGTGGACAGGGCGGCGCGAGCAGTACTTC. Encoded protein: CSAKWTGRREQYF. The gene calls are TRBV20-1 and TRBJ2-7, with 8 bases matching TRBD1. With 4 bases clipped from V and 6 bases from J, the junction kept 8 bases outside the gene matches. This CDR3 is 13 amino acids long. Germline V gene lookup returns CDR1 DFQATT and CDR2 SNEGSKA (reference sequence).

In its sample, this clonotype was seen once. The V call is TRBV14, the J call TRBJ2-7, with 7 bases matching TRBD2. With 6 bases clipped from V and 0 bases from J, the junction kept 8 bases outside the gene matches. This CDR3 contains 15 residues. The germline gives CDR1 SGHDN, CDR2 FVKESK. The CDR3 DNA reads TGTGCCAGCAGGACAGCGGGACCATACTCCTACGAGCAGTACTTC. Encoded protein: CASRTAGPYSYEQYF.

This clonotype was observed a handful of times. This rearrangement joins TRBV4-3 to TRBJ1-1; D is unclear. CDR3 size: 14 residues. V lost 0 bases and J 7 bases, leaving 12 bases between the germline ends. Looked up from germline, CDR1 is LGHNA and CDR2 is YSLEER. In DNA form, the CDR3 reads TGCGCCAGCAGCCAAGATCCGGACTCTGGTGAAGCTTTCTTT. As protein: CASSQDPDSGEAFF.